This T cell receptor (beta chain) was found in a study of shared clonotypes between healthy human individuals. Naive CD8 cells were CD45RO-negative, positively selected for CCR7, excluding terminally differentiated effector memory CD45RA+ cells. Measured with immunoSEQ multiplex PCR; TCRdb has only the in-frame clones, and not every one. The sample consists of 2 million to 2.5 million clones, roughly 91% of them appearing once. Trimming shortened V by 1 base and J by 3 bases, and 13 bases separated the two germline ends. CDR1 is SGHAT, CDR2 FQNNGV, per germline. The CDR3 has 15 amino acids. The TCR comes from a man aged 18 to 30 in good health. Some clones in this sample may be carry-over from other donors' samples. This sequence joins TRBV11-2 and TRBJ2-7; D remains ambiguous. The source material was naive CD8+ T cells from PBMCs. In DNA, the CDR3 is TGTGCCAGCAGCTTAGTCACATACCCTAACTACGAGCAGTACTTC. This translates into CASSLVTYPNYEQYF.